Listed here are 26 T cell receptor beta chains from one sample, sequenced in a study of blood T cell repertoires in COVID-19. Here immunoSEQ multiplex PCR was the method, and the copy in TCRdb shows in-frame clones only, minus some. This table has under 200,000 clones, about 83% appearing once. Sequenced input: peripheral blood. The receptors here all came from a woman in her seventies who had recovered from COVID-19.

This rearrangement joins TRBV5-1 to TRBJ1-1, with D possibly matching TRBD1 (6 bases). The CDR3 length is 14 residues. Trimming took off 4 bases at V and 3 bases at J, with 13 bases between the two ends. CDR1 SGHRS and CDR2 YFSETQ come from the germline V gene. The CDR3 DNA is TGCGCCAGCAGCCCCCGGGCAGGGGACACTGAAGCTTTCTTT. This sequence encodes CASSPRAGDTEAFF.

The V call is TRBV11-3, the J call TRBJ2-1, with TRBD1 identical over 7 bases. This CDR3 region has 15 residues. Germline CDR1 reads SGHNT; CDR2 reads YENEEA. V shed 5 bases, J shed 3 bases, and the junction held 7 bases outside the gene matches. CDR3 sequence: CASSARGTDYNEQFF. The CDR3 DNA reads as TGTGCCAGCAGCGCTCGTGGGACAGACTACAATGAGCAGTTCTTC. The whole variable domain, remainder taken from reference TRBV11-3 and TRBJ2-1, is EAGVVQSPRYKIIEKKQPVAFWCNPISGHNTLYWYLQNLGQGPELLIRYENEEAVDDSQLPKDRFSAERLKGVDSTLKIQPAELGDSAVYLCASSARGTDYNEQFFGPGTRLTVL.

This chain connects TRBV11-3 to TRBJ2-7; D perhaps matches TRBD2 (6 bases). CDR3 length: 15 amino acids. Germline V gives CDR1 SGHNT, CDR2 YENEEA. V was clipped by 4 bases and J by 3 bases, with 16 bases between them. CDR3 coding DNA: TGTGCCAGCAGCTCACGTGCGGGGATCAGCTACGAGCAGTACTTC. Translation gives CASSSRAGISYEQYF.

The CDR3 DNA sequence: TGTGCCAGCAGTCCACGACTGGCGGGGGGGCTGGAGACCCAGTACTTC. Encoded protein: CASSPRLAGGLETQYF. The chain combines TRBV27 with TRBJ2-5, with 9 bases identical to TRBD2. V trimming: 5 bases; J trimming: 5 bases; junction bases outside the gene matches: 12. The CDR3 spans 16 residues. Germline-derived CDR1 and CDR2 are MNHEY and SMNVEV (reference sequence).

The chain uses TRBV9 and TRBJ1-3; TRBD1 might be the D (6 bases). In germline, CDR1 is SGDLS, CDR2 YYNGEE. V lost 2 bases and J lost 4, with 13 bases in between. This CDR3 spans 15 amino acids. CDR3 sequence (DNA): TGTGCCAGCAGCGTGGGGGCCGAGGGAGGAAACACCATATATTTT. It is translated as CASSVGAEGGNTIYF.

The chain has TRBV30 and TRBJ2-5; maybe TRBD2 (7 bases). The CDR3 loop spans 11 amino acids. CDR1 and CDR2 from the germline V gene are GTSNPN and SVGIG (reference sequence). Trimming pared 8 bases from V and 5 bases from J, leaving 12 bases between. The CDR3: CARGAGETQYF. CDR3 nucleotide sequence: TGTGCCCGGGGGGCAGGGGAGACCCAGTACTTC.

The rearrangement joins TRBV28 to TRBJ1-6, with 7 bases matching TRBD1. Per the germline V gene, CDR1 is MDHEN and CDR2 is SYDVKM. The CDR3 has 21 residues. The J segment lost 0 bases and the V segment lost 4 bases, leaving 18 bases of the junction unmatched. The CDR3 is CASSSPGQGQKGASYNSPLHF. The CDR3 DNA sequence: TGTGCCAGCAGTTCCCCGGGCCAAGGGCAAAAGGGGGCCTCCTATAATTCACCCCTCCACTTT.

The chain uses TRBV5-4 and TRBJ1-4, with a weak D call TRBD1 (6 bases). Trimming took 4 bases from V and 6 from J, leaving 16 bases between them. The CDR3 sequence is 15 residues long. CDR1 and CDR2 (germline): SGHNT, YYREEE (reference sequence). CDR3 amino acids: CASSPTGRVDEKLFF. CDR3 coding DNA: TGTGCCAGCAGCCCAACAGGGAGGGTAGATGAAAAACTGTTTTTT.

The chain uses TRBV30 and TRBJ1-5; maybe TRBD1 (5 bases). The CDR3 has 16 amino acids. The V end was cut by 1 base, the J end by 0 bases, with 13 bases between. The germline CDR1 and CDR2 sequences are GTSNPN and SVGIG (reference sequence). CDR3 region: CAWSGQWGYSNQPQHF. CDR3 DNA sequence: TGTGCCTGGAGTGGCCAATGGGGCTATAGCAATCAGCCCCAGCATTTT.

This clone came up once. The chain recombines TRBV19 with TRBJ1-2; tentative D call: TRBD1 (6 bases). The germline gives CDR1 LNHDA, CDR2 SQIVND (reference sequence). V lost 5 bases and J 5 bases, leaving 12 bases between the germline ends. The CDR3 is 13 residues long. CDR3 loop: CASSLGQGYGYTF. For the CDR3, the DNA is TGTGCCAGTAGTCTGGGCCAGGGGTATGGCTACACCTTC.

The genes are TRBV19 and TRBJ2-1; perhaps TRBD2 as D (6 bases). The CDR3 consists of 16 residues. Per germline, CDR1 LNHDA and CDR2 SQIVND (reference sequence). Trimming removed 3 bases at V and 0 bases at J, with 12 bases between. The CDR3 protein is CASSMAGGSSYNEQFF. Here the CDR3 DNA reads TGTGCCAGTAGTATGGCCGGGGGTAGCTCCTACAATGAGCAGTTCTTC.

The chain carries TRBV9 and TRBJ2-1; 9 bases are shared with TRBD2. Germline V gene lookup returns CDR1 SGDLS and CDR2 YYNGEE. The V and J ends lost 3 bases and 2 bases, in that order; junction bases with no gene match: 6. The CDR3 runs 16 residues. The CDR3 is CASSGPGLATYNEQFF. CDR3 nucleotide sequence: TGTGCCAGCAGCGGGCCGGGACTAGCTACCTACAATGAGCAGTTCTTC.

V is TRBV14 and J is TRBJ1-2, with D perhaps matching TRBD1 (6 bases). CDR1 and CDR2 from the germline V gene are SGHDN and FVKESK. The V end was cut by 2 bases, the J end by 7 bases, with 17 bases between. The CDR3 is made up of 15 amino acids. This chain's CDR3 is CASSQLDSRYGGYTF. The CDR3 DNA reads as TGTGCCAGCAGCCAATTGGACAGCCGTTATGGTGGCTACACCTTC.

The V call is TRBV27, the J call TRBJ1-5, with D possibly matching TRBD1 (6 bases). This CDR3 has 14 amino acids. V was clipped by 4 bases and J by 6 bases, with 13 bases between them. Germline CDR1 is MNHEY and CDR2 is SMNVEV (reference sequence). For the CDR3, the DNA is TGTGCCAGCAGTTCCCGACAGGAATTTCAGCCCCAGCATTTT. Amino acids: CASSSRQEFQPQHF.

The gene calls are TRBV11-1 and TRBJ2-3; no definite D call. Trimming pared 5 bases from V and 0 bases from J, leaving 9 bases between. Per the germline V gene, CDR1 is SGHAT and CDR2 is FQDESV (reference sequence). This CDR3 has 14 amino acids. In nucleotides, the CDR3 is TGTGCCAGCAGCCAACCGACTAGCACAGATACGCAGTATTTT. Translation: CASSQPTSTDTQYF.

The J gene is TRBJ1-2, the V gene TRBV3-1 (or the pseudogene TRBV3-2), with D perhaps matching TRBD1 (5 bases). Germline V CDR1 and CDR2: LGHDT, YNNKEL (reference sequence). The germline V and J ends were trimmed by 11 bases and 1 base, with 23 bases remaining between them. This CDR3 is 16 amino acids long. For the CDR3, the DNA is TGTGCCTCGCGGGGCAAGAGAGGGTGGAATAACTATGGCTACACCTTC. Amino acid sequence: CASRGKRGWNNYGYTF.

The V and J genes are TRBV7-8 and TRBJ2-2; TRBD1 agrees at 9 bases. This CDR3 comprises 15 residues. The ends lost 5 bases at V and 4 bases at J; junction bases unmatched: 5. The germline CDR1 and CDR2 sequences are SGHVS and FQNEAQ. The CDR3 DNA is TGTGCCAGCAGCGTAAGGGACAGGGCCACCGGGGAGCTGTTTTTT. Encoded protein: CASSVRDRATGELFF.

V gene TRBV2 combines with J gene TRBJ1-2; 7 bases are shared with TRBD1. The CDR3 is 13 amino acids. V was clipped by 7 bases and J by 4 bases; unmatched bases: 6. Germline V gene lookup returns CDR1 SNHLY and CDR2 FYNNEI. The CDR3 region has the DNA TGTGCCAGCATAGGTCCAGGGGGCTATGGCTACACCTTC. It is translated as CASIGPGGYGYTF.

The chain links TRBV4-1 to TRBJ2-7, with 8 bases identical to TRBD2. Germline V lookup: CDR1 MGHRA, CDR2 YSYEKL. The length of the CDR3 is 14 residues. V dropped 4 bases and J dropped 2; count of bases not matched to a gene: 4. The CDR3 sequence: CASSRGRPPYEQYF. The DNA for the CDR3 is TGCGCCAGCAGCCGCGGGAGGCCCCCCTACGAGCAGTACTTC.

This chain connects TRBV2 to TRBJ2-7; tentative D call: TRBD2 (5 bases). V was shortened by 10 bases and J by 0 bases, with 13 bases between the two germline ends. The CDR3 consists of 13 residues. Per the germline V gene, CDR1 is SNHLY and CDR2 is FYNNEI. The chain's CDR3 is CATEGLSSYEQYF. As DNA, the CDR3 is TGTGCCACGGAAGGACTCAGCTCCTACGAGCAGTACTTC.

For the CDR3, the DNA is TGTGCCAGCAGCCCCGGACAGGGGTATCAGCCCCAGCATTTT. It is translated as CASSPGQGYQPQHF. The chain has TRBV3-1 (or the pseudogene TRBV3-2) and TRBJ1-5; the match to TRBD1 covers 9 bases. V lost 4 bases, J lost 5 bases, and 3 bases stayed unmatched. The CDR3 is 14 residues long. The germline CDR1 and CDR2 sequences are LGHDT and YNNKEL (reference sequence).

This chain connects TRBV5-6 to TRBJ2-5, with 8 bases identical to TRBD1. The CDR3 runs 15 residues. Germline V CDR1 and CDR2: SGHDT, YYEEEE. The V gene end was trimmed by 4 bases and the J gene end by 4 bases; junction bases not matched to a gene: 9. This CDR3 reads CASSPDRGFGETQYF. The CDR3 nucleotides are TGTGCCAGCAGCCCCGACAGGGGCTTTGGAGAGACCCAGTACTTC.

This chain connects TRBV10-3 to TRBJ1-1; maybe TRBD1 (6 bases). The V gene's germline CDR1 is ENHRY and CDR2 SYGVKD. The ends were cut back, 8 bases at V and 1 base at J, with 14 bases in the middle. There are 14 residues in the CDR3. CDR3 protein: CAIGRTDKNTEAFF. In nucleotides, the CDR3 is TGTGCCATCGGCCGGACAGACAAGAACACTGAAGCTTTCTTT.

The rearrangement links TRBV5-1 to TRBJ1-1, with D possibly TRBD1 on 5 matching bases. Germline-derived CDR1 and CDR2 are SGHRS and YFSETQ. This CDR3 has 15 amino acids. Deletions cut 4 bases from V and 0 bases from J, with 13 bases between. The CDR3 region has the DNA TGCGCCAGCAGCCCCTGGGGGACTCTGAACACTGAAGCTTTCTTT. Protein product: CASSPWGTLNTEAFF.

The chain employs TRBV27 and TRBJ2-3, with 11 bases matching TRBD2. Germline V gene sequence: CDR1 MNHEY, CDR2 SMNVEV (reference sequence). J lost 5 bases, V lost 1 base, and 14 bases had no gene match. CDR3 size: 19 residues. The CDR3 region is CASSLWAPLTSGRGDTQYF. The CDR3 DNA reads as TGTGCCAGCAGTTTATGGGCTCCGTTAACTAGCGGGAGAGGAGATACGCAGTATTTT.

The chain has TRBV10-3 and TRBJ2-5, with TRBD2 matching over 16 bases. Germline assignment: CDR1 ENHRY and CDR2 SYGVKD. This CDR3 spans 19 amino acids. V lost 3 bases, J lost 2 bases, and 9 bases stayed unmatched. CDR3 coding DNA: TGTGCCATCAGTGACCCAGCCGGGACTAGCGGGAGGGGGCAAGAGACCCAGTACTTC. As protein: CAISDPAGTSGRGQETQYF.